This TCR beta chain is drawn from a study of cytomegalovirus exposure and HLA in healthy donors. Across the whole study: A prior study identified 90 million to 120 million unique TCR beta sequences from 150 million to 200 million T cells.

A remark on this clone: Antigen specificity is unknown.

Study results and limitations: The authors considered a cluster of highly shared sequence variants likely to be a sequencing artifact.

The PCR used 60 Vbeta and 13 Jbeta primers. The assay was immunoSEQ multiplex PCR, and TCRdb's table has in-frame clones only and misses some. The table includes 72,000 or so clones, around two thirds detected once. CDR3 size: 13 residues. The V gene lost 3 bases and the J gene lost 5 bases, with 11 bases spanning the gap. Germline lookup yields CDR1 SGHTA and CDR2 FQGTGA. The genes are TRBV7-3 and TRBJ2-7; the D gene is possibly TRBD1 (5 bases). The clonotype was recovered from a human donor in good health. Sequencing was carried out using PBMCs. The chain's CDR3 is CASSFQGSDEQYF. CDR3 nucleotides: TGTGCCAGCAGCTTTCAGGGTTCCGACGAGCAGTACTTC.